The next 15 T cell receptor beta chains were all read from a single sample in a study of cytomegalovirus exposure and HLA in healthy donors. The PCR was carried out with 60 Vbeta primers and 13 Jbeta primers. Using immunoSEQ multiplex PCR, the repertoire was profiled, and TCRdb retains in-frame clones only, with some absent. Of around 110,000 clones in the sample, approximately 81% were seen once. Specimen: PBMCs. The source is a man aged 30 to 45 in good health and CMV-seropositive.

This chain uses TRBV29-1 with TRBJ1-1; no reliable D call. Germline V gene data show CDR1 as SQVTM and CDR2 as ANQGSEA. This CDR3 spans 14 amino acids. V lost 0 bases and J 1 base, leaving 9 bases between the germline ends. Here the CDR3 DNA reads TGCAGCGTTGAAGAATGGGAGGGGAACACTGAAGCTTTCTTT. Amino acids: CSVEEWEGNTEAFF.

The V call is TRBV6-5, the J call TRBJ1-1, with TRBD1 as a possible D gene (6 bases). The CDR3 runs to 14 residues. V lost 4 bases and J 4 bases, leaving 13 bases between the germline ends. Germline V lookup: CDR1 MNHEY, CDR2 SVGAGI. The CDR3: CASSFGTRPTEAFF. Written as DNA, the CDR3 is TGTGCCAGCAGTTTCGGGACAAGGCCCACTGAAGCTTTCTTT.

This clone has more than one count but fewer than ten. V and J are TRBV7-2 and TRBJ1-6; D is perhaps TRBD1 (5 bases). Trimming removed 5 bases from V and 6 bases from J, with 17 bases in between. The germline gives CDR1 SGHTA, CDR2 FQGNSA. The CDR3 has 16 amino acids. The DNA of the CDR3 is TGTGCCAGCAGCAGCGGGCAGGGAGGGCCTAATTCACCCCTCCACTTT. The encoded protein is CASSSGQGGPNSPLHF.

The rearrangement links TRBV11-3 to TRBJ1-2; D is undetermined. Germline-derived CDR1 and CDR2 are SGHNT and YENEEA. V gave up 1 base and J gave up 7 bases, with 19 bases separating them. The CDR3 sequence is 16 residues long. This CDR3 reads CASSLGIGRSLGGYTF. CDR3 in DNA: TGTGCCAGCAGCTTAGGGATCGGCAGGTCGCTGGGTGGCTACACCTTC.

The chain joins TRBV6-1 to TRBJ2-3; 9 bases line up with TRBD1. This CDR3 region has 15 residues. From germline, CDR1 is MNHNS and CDR2 SASEGT. V lost 7 bases, J lost 2 bases, and 7 bases stayed unmatched. As DNA, the CDR3 is TGTGCCAGCAAACTCGGACAGGGGACCACAGATACGCAGTATTTT. It is translated as CASKLGQGTTDTQYF.

The gene calls are TRBV19 and TRBJ1-5, with D possibly TRBD1 on 6 matching bases. Deletions cut 3 bases from V and 5 bases from J, with 14 bases between. The CDR3 extends over 15 amino acids. CDR1 is LNHDA and CDR2 is SQIVND in the germline V gene (reference sequence). CDR3 coding DNA: TGTGCCAGTAGTATCCGCAGGGGCCCCGATCAGCCCCAGCATTTT. Translated, it gives CASSIRRGPDQPQHF.

The chain is built from TRBV2 and TRBJ1-3; D is unclear. The germline V gene encodes CDR1 SNHLY and CDR2 FYNNEI. The germline V and J ends were trimmed by 0 bases and 0 bases, with 9 bases remaining between them. CDR3 length: 16 amino acids. CDR3 bases: TGTGCCAGCAGTGAAGCTTCCGGAGCCTCTGGAAACACCATATATTTT. It codes for CASSEASGASGNTIYF.

This clone has more than one count but fewer than ten. This rearrangement joins TRBV5-5 to TRBJ1-6; 8 bases are shared with TRBD1. The junction had 9 bases not matched to a gene; V was cut back by 4 bases and J by 9 bases. Germline-derived CDR1 and CDR2 are SGHKS and YYEKEE (reference sequence). This CDR3 spans 15 amino acids. CDR3 loop: CASSNYGQGGSPLHF. The CDR3, as DNA: TGTGCCAGCAGCAATTACGGACAGGGAGGTTCACCCCTCCACTTT.

The V and J genes are TRBV7-2 and TRBJ1-2; D is perhaps TRBD1 (5 bases). CDR3 length: 15 amino acids. Trimming took 0 bases from V and 6 from J, leaving 14 bases between them. Germline CDR1 reads SGHTA; CDR2 reads FQGNSA. The CDR3, as DNA: TGTGCCAGCAGCTTAGCGCCCGGCAGGGTGGATGGCTACACCTTC. Protein sequence: CASSLAPGRVDGYTF.

The chain recombines TRBV29-1 with TRBJ2-3, with 11 bases matching TRBD2. CDR3 length equals 15 residues. Germline trimming cut 7 bases from V and 3 bases from J; bases unmatched to any gene: 9. Germline V CDR1 and CDR2: SQVTM, ANQGSEA. The CDR3 loop reads CSADGTSGGTDTQYF. DNA of the CDR3: TGCAGCGCTGACGGGACTAGCGGAGGGACAGATACGCAGTATTTT.

This clone showed up just a few times. The chain joins TRBV5-1 to TRBJ2-3, with 8 positions matching TRBD2. V lost 0 bases, J lost 2 bases, and 5 bases stayed unmatched. The length of the CDR3 is 16 residues. Germline values: CDR1 SGHRS, CDR2 YFSETQ. The chain's CDR3 is CASSLVGGGLTDTQYF. As DNA, the CDR3 is TGCGCCAGCAGCTTGGTCGGGGGGGGACTCACAGATACGCAGTATTTT.

The chain uses TRBV18 and TRBJ1-1; tentatively, D is TRBD1 (5 bases). The CDR3 consists of 14 residues. V shed 3 bases and J shed 5 bases, with 13 bases lying between them. In germline, CDR1 is KGHSH, CDR2 LQKENI. The CDR3 loop is CASSPDRYRTEAFF. The CDR3 DNA is TGTGCCAGCTCACCCGACAGATATCGGACTGAAGCTTTCTTT. Full variable domain (remainder filled in from reference TRBV18 and TRBJ1-1): NAGVMQNPRHLVRRRGQEARLRCSPMKGHSHVYWYRQLPEEGLKFMVYLQKENIIDESGMPKERFSAEFPKEGPSILRIQQVVRGDSAAYFCASSPDRYRTEAFFGQGTRLTVV.

The chain carries TRBV7-3 and TRBJ2-1, with TRBD2 as a possible D gene (7 bases). Germline CDR1 and CDR2: SGHTA and FQGTGA. CDR3 length equals 14 residues. V was cut by 0 bases and J by 15 bases, with 18 bases left in between. CDR3 sequence: CASSLTGGPDPWFF. In DNA form, the CDR3 reads TGTGCCAGCAGCTTAACGGGGGGGCCAGATCCCTGGTTCTTC. Variable domain in full (rest from reference TRBV7-3 and TRBJ2-1): GAGVSQTPSNKVTEKGKYVELRCDPISGHTALYWYRQSLGQGPEFLIYFQGTGAADDSGLPNDRFFAVRPEGSVSTLKIQRTERGDSAVYLCASSLTGGPDPWFFGPGTRLTVL.

The rearrangement links TRBV12-2 to TRBJ2-7; TRBD2 was called by the table and not checked on the DNA. TRBV12-2 has pseudogene status. This CDR3 contains 14 residues. The CDR3 spells CASRLVQRPREQYF. CDR3 nucleotides: TGTGCAAGTCGCTTAGTACAGCGGCCTCGGGAGCAGTACTTC.

V is TRBV11-1 and J is TRBJ1-2; 8 bases align to TRBD1. Germline V gives CDR1 SGHAT, CDR2 FQDESV (reference sequence). V gave up 3 bases and J gave up 8 bases; unmatched junction bases: 5. CDR3 size: 13 residues. This chain's CDR3 is CASSFGQGDGYTF. CDR3 sequence (DNA): TGTGCCAGCAGCTTTGGACAGGGCGACGGCTACACCTTC.